This T cell receptor (beta chain) was identified during a study of shared clonotypes between healthy human individuals. Germline values: CDR1 SNHLY, CDR2 FYNNEI. The trim removed 4 bases at V and 3 bases at J, leaving 2 bases unmatched. The CDR3 is 14 residues long. Naive CD8 cells, CD45RO-negative and positively selected for CCR7, excluded terminally differentiated effector memory CD45RA+ cells. About this clone: Its antigen is not known.

Study results and caveats: The sharing of 4% to 5.5% of naive CD4 clonotypes was seen across several donors. Generally, estimated richness proved larger in naive subsets than it did in memory subsets.

Genomic DNA of each subset was evenly split across several immunoSEQ plates. Authors' data handling: ImmunoSEQ yielded junction-only sequences lacking quality scores, so filtering differed. Sequencing used immunoSEQ multiplex PCR; TCRdb keeps in-frame clones, though not all of them. V, J and clone size reflect that table, while D and trimming were determined from the DNA. The table shows millions of clones, with approximately 94% occurring only once. The rearrangement joins TRBV2 to TRBJ1-3, with TRBD1 matching 8 bases. The sequenced sample consisted of naive CD8+ T cells sorted from blood. This clonotype was sampled from a man aged 18 to 35 in good health. The CDR3 loop reads CASSAGGGGNTIYF. The CDR3 DNA follows: TGTGCCAGCAGTGCAGGGGGCGGTGGAAACACCATATATTTT. The whole variable domain, filled in from reference TRBV2 and TRBJ1-3, reads EPEVTQTPSHQVTQMGQEVILRCVPISNHLYFYWYRQILGQKVEFLVSFYNNEISEKSEIFDDQFSVERPDGSNFTLKIRSTKLEDSAMYFCASSAGGGGNTIYFGEGSWLTVV.